This T cell receptor beta chain is drawn from a study of blood T cell repertoires in COVID-19. Across the whole study: From the United States, Italy and Spain came samples of acute and convalescent COVID-19. The cDNA or gDNA used as material had been derived from T cells, B-cell-depleted T cells, or PBMCs.

In the authors' workflow: Reference gene primer amplification yielded estimated nucleated cell counts. The assay was immunoSEQ multiplex PCR, and TCRdb's table has in-frame clones only and misses some. V, J and clone size were drawn from that table, and D and trimming were deduced from the DNA. The table lists roughly 230,000 clones, approximately 86% of them singletons. This clone was observed a few times. Germline assignment: CDR1 ENHRY and CDR2 SYGVKD. V lost 3 bases and J lost 4, with 10 bases in between. The length of the CDR3 is 13 residues. The sequenced sample consisted of peripheral blood. The receptor comes from a human donor in a cohort sampled during active COVID-19. The chain joins TRBV10-3 to TRBJ2-7; TRBD2 might be the D (6 bases). This CDR3 is CAISDREEYEQYF. The CDR3, as DNA: TGTGCCATCAGTGACAGGGAGGAGTACGAGCAGTACTTC.